The 14 T cell receptor beta chains below were found in one sample sequenced in a study of T cell changes during pregnancy in multiple sclerosis. The method was immunoSEQ multiplex PCR; TCRdb's version includes in-frame clones alone and lacks a portion of them. The sample has approximately 130,000 clones; approximately 93% are singletons. The sequences come from peripheral blood, collected before pregnancy. The receptors here all came from a female donor with multiple sclerosis, enrolled in a pregnancy study.

The gene calls are TRBV6-6 and TRBJ1-5; 8 positions match TRBD1. The germline gives CDR1 MNHNY, CDR2 SVGAGI (reference sequence). Germline trimming cut 6 bases from V and 2 bases from J; bases unmatched to any gene: 6. The length of the CDR3 is 15 residues. The CDR3 protein is CASSPTGEGNQPQHF. The CDR3 DNA follows: TGTGCCAGCAGCCCGACAGGGGAGGGCAATCAGCCCCAGCATTTT.

This chain connects TRBV6-1 to TRBJ2-7; D is possibly TRBD2 (7 bases). Germline assignment: CDR1 MNHNS and CDR2 SASEGT. This CDR3 region has 14 residues. The germline V and J ends were trimmed by 1 base and 6 bases, with 13 bases remaining between them. The CDR3 here is CASSEVMRGGEQYF. The CDR3, as DNA: TGTGCCAGCAGTGAAGTCATGAGGGGGGGCGAGCAGTACTTC.

The genes are TRBV6-5 and TRBJ2-2, with D perhaps TRBD1 (5 bases). Trimming cost V 2 bases and J 7 bases, with 14 bases left between them. The CDR3 length is 15 residues. Looked up from germline, CDR1 is MNHEY and CDR2 is SVGAGI. This CDR3 reads CASSYTHRRGGELFF. Written as DNA, the CDR3 is TGTGCCAGCAGTTACACCCACAGAAGGGGCGGGGAGCTGTTTTTT.

The chain links TRBV2 to TRBJ2-5, with a possible D match to TRBD2 (5 bases). The CDR3 has 16 residues. Looked up from germline, CDR1 is SNHLY and CDR2 is FYNNEI. Trimming shortened V by 10 bases and J by 2 bases, and 23 bases separated the two germline ends. CDR3 DNA sequence: TGTGCCACCCTTACGACCCGAAGGGAGAGGCAAGAGACCCAGTACTTC. Translation: CATLTTRRERQETQYF.

The chain is built from TRBV28 and TRBJ1-1, with no clear D. Germline CDR1 reads MDHEN; CDR2 reads SYDVKM. The CDR3 is 12 amino acids. V was trimmed by 10 bases and J by 1 base, leaving 10 bases between them. In DNA form, the CDR3 reads TGTGCCACTCTTTTGCGGAACACTGAAGCTTTCTTT. Protein sequence: CATLLRNTEAFF.

In its sample, this clone was seen once. This chain connects TRBV18 to TRBJ1-4; 7 positions agree with TRBD1. From germline, CDR1 is KGHSH and CDR2 LQKENI. This CDR3 spans 17 amino acids. V trimming: 6 bases; J trimming: 0 bases; junction bases outside the gene matches: 10. In nucleotides, the CDR3 is TGTGCCAGCTCCGCTACAGGGGCTCCTCCAACTAATGAAAAACTGTTTTTT. It is translated as CASSATGAPPTNEKLFF.

The chain employs TRBV27 and TRBJ2-1; 11 bases are a match to TRBD1. The germline CDR1 and CDR2 sequences are MNHEY and SMNVEV (reference sequence). J lost 7 bases, V lost 5 bases, and 4 bases had no gene match. The CDR3 loop spans 14 amino acids. Here the CDR3 reads CASSLGTGGNEQFF. DNA for the CDR3: TGTGCCAGCAGTCTGGGGACAGGGGGGAATGAGCAGTTCTTC.

The genes are TRBV7-3 and TRBJ2-3, with 9 bases lining up with TRBD1. Germline CDR1 reads SGHTA; CDR2 reads FQGTGA. CDR3 length equals 14 residues. Losses at the gene ends were 6 bases for V and 4 bases for J; bases not matched to a gene: 5. The CDR3 sequence: CASSSRTGADTQYF. CDR3 in DNA: TGTGCCAGCAGTTCCCGGACAGGGGCAGATACGCAGTATTTT. The whole variable domain, remainder taken from reference TRBV7-3 and TRBJ2-3, is GAGVSQTPSNKVTEKGKYVELRCDPISGHTALYWYRQSLGQGPEFLIYFQGTGAADDSGLPNDRFFAVRPEGSVSTLKIQRTERGDSAVYLCASSSRTGADTQYFGPGTRLTVL.

CDR3 loop: CASSPQGWATEAFF. CDR3 bases: TGTGCCAGCTCACCACAGGGGTGGGCCACTGAAGCTTTCTTT. The chain uses TRBV18 and TRBJ1-1; D might be TRBD1 (5 bases). Trimming took off 1 base at V and 4 bases at J, with 10 bases between the two ends. Germline assignment: CDR1 KGHSH and CDR2 LQKENI. This CDR3 region has 14 residues.

The chain uses TRBV6-6 and TRBJ1-5, with D tentatively TRBD1 (6 bases). Trimming took 0 bases from V and 6 from J, leaving 12 bases between them. CDR1 and CDR2 from the germline V gene are MNHNY and SVGAGI (reference sequence). This CDR3 has 15 residues. The chain's CDR3 is CASSYSSGVGQPQHF. The CDR3 DNA reads as TGTGCCAGCAGTTACTCATCAGGGGTGGGTCAGCCCCAGCATTTT.

The rearrangement uses TRBV19 and TRBJ1-2; 9 nucleotides line up with TRBD1. The CDR3 extends over 14 amino acids. CDR1 and CDR2 (germline): LNHDA, SQIVND (reference sequence). After removal of 6 bases from V and 2 bases from J, the junction contained 4 bases not matched to a gene. DNA for the CDR3: TGTGCCAGTAGCTGGGACAGGGAAAACTATGGCTACACCTTC. Amino acids: CASSWDRENYGYTF.

The chain carries TRBV5-1 and TRBJ2-6; 9 bases align to TRBD2. Germline lookup yields CDR1 SGHRS and CDR2 YFSETQ. The CDR3 is 16 amino acids. The V gene end was trimmed by 7 bases and the J gene end by 0 bases; junction bases not matched to a gene: 5. CDR3 bases: TGCGCCAGCTATAGCGGGGGTTCCTCTGGGGCCAACGTCCTGACTTTC. Its translation is CASYSGGSSGANVLTF. Drawing the rest from reference TRBV5-1 and TRBJ2-6, the complete variable domain is KAGVTQTPRYLIKTRGQQVTLSCSPISGHRSVSWYQQTPGQGLQFLFEYFSETQRNKGNFPGRFSGRQFSNSRSEMNVSTLELGDSALYLCASYSGGSSGANVLTFGAGSRLTVL.

This clone has just one count. J is TRBJ2-7 and V is TRBV5-1; 11 positions match TRBD1. Trimming at V came to 4 bases and at J to 3 bases, leaving 6 bases not matched to a gene. The CDR3 covers 15 residues. Germline CDR1 is SGHRS and CDR2 is YFSETQ. The CDR3 sequence is CASSRTGGPDYEQYF. In DNA, the CDR3 is TGCGCCAGCAGCAGGACAGGGGGCCCTGACTACGAGCAGTACTTC.

V is TRBV29-1 and J is TRBJ2-4; maybe TRBD2 (6 bases). Trimming took off 4 bases at V and 1 base at J, with 8 bases between the two ends. The CDR3 extends over 13 amino acids. Germline-derived CDR1 and CDR2 are SQVTM and ANQGSEA. CDR3 in amino acids: CSVVAGAKNIQYF. The CDR3 DNA sequence: TGCAGCGTTGTTGCGGGGGCCAAAAACATTCAGTACTTC.